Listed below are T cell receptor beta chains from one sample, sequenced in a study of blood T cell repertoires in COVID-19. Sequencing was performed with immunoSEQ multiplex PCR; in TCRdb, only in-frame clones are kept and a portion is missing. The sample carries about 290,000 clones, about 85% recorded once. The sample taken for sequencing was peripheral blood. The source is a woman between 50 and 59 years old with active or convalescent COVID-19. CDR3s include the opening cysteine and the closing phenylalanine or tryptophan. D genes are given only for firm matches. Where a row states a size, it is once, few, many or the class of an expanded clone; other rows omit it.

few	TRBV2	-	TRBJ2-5	TGTGCCAGCACACAGGTCTCAGAGACCCAGTACTTC	CASTQVSETQYF
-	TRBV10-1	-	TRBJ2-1	TGCGCCAGCAGTGAGAGGCTAGCAGGCTACAATGAGCAGTTCTTC	CASSERLAGYNEQFF
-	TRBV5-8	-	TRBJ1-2	TGTGCCAGCAGCTTCGGTGGTTACACCTTC	CASSFGGYTF
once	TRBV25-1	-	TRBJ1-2	TGTGCCAGCAGCTACTCCGCTGGCTACACCTTC	CASSYSAGYTF
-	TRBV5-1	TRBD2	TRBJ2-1	TGCGCCAGCAGCTTTTTAGGCGGGAGAACCTCCAATGAGCAGTTCTTC	CASSFLGGRTSNEQFF
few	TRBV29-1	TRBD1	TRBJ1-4	TGCAGCGTTGGGCGACAGGGCGGCGAAAAACTGTTTTTT	CSVGRQGGEKLFF
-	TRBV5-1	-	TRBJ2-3	TGCGCCAGCAGCTCACACGTGGGAGGTACGCAGTATTTT	CASSSHVGGTQYF
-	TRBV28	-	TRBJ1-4	TGTGCCAGCGCCAGGGGAAATCGGGCTAATGAAAAACTGTTTTTT	CASARGNRANEKLFF
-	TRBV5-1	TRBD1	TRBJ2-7	TGCGCCAGCAGCTGGGGACAGAGCTCCTACGAGCAGTACTTC	CASSWGQSSYEQYF
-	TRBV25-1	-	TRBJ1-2	TGTGCCAGCAGTCCCCGGTCGAGATTCCTTAAGGGCTACACCTTC	CASSPRSRFLKGYTF
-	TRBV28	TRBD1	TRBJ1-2	TGTGCCAGCGGGACAGGAGGGACTAACTATGGCTACACCTTC	CASGTGGTNYGYTF
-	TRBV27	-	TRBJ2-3	TGTGCCAGCAGTTTATCAACGGGGAACACAGATACGCAGTATTTT	CASSLSTGNTDTQYF
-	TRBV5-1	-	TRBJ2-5	TGCGCCAGCAGCTTGGATAGTGGCGGCCAAGAGACCCAGTACTTC	CASSLDSGGQETQYF
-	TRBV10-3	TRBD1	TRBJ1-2	TGTGCCATCAGTGATTTTGGGACAGGCTATGGCTACACCTTC	CAISDFGTGYGYTF
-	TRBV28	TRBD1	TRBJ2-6	TGTGCCAGCAGTGCCGGGACAGGTTTCTCTGGGGCCAACGTCCTGACTTTC	CASSAGTGFSGANVLTF
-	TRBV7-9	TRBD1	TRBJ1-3	TGTGCCAGCAGCCCCACAGGGGGCCCTGGAAACACCATATATTTT	CASSPTGGPGNTIYF
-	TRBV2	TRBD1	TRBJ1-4	TGTGCCAGCAGTCCAAACACAGGGGTTAATGAAAAACTGTTTTTT	CASSPNTGVNEKLFF
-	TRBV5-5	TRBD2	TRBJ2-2	TGTGCCAGCAGCTTGTCGGGACTAGCGGGAGGGCCAGGCACCGGGGAGCTGTTTTTT	CASSLSGLAGGPGTGELFF
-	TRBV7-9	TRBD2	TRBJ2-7	TGTGCCAGCAGCTTATCTCAGGGACTAGCTGTAGGGGACGGGTACTTC	CASSLSQGLAVGDGYF
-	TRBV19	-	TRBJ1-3	TGTGCCAGTAGTTCACAGGGAAAAGGAAACACCATATATTTT	CASSSQGKGNTIYF
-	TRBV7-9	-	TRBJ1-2	TGTGCCAGCAGCCGAACAGTGCTCTATGGCTACACCTTC	CASSRTVLYGYTF
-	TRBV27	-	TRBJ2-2	TGTGCCAGCAGTCCGCCCTCAACGGGGTACGGGGAGCTGTTTTTT	CASSPPSTGYGELFF
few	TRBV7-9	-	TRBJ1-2	TGTGCCAGCAGCTTGGGGGGTACTAACTATGGCTACACCTTC	CASSLGGTNYGYTF
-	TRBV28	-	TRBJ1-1	TGTGCCAGCAGTTTTCCTCAGTTCACTGAAGCTTTCTTT	CASSFPQFTEAFF
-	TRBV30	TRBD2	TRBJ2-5	TGTGCCTGGAGTGGCGGGAGTCCCGAGACCCAGTACTTC	CAWSGGSPETQYF
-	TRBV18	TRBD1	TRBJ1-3	TGTGCCAGCTCACAGCTAGACAGGGGCTCTGGAAACACCATATATTTT	CASSQLDRGSGNTIYF
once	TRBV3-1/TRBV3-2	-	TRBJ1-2	TGTGCCAGCAGCCTGAATATCCAGTCCTATGGCTACACCTTC	CASSLNIQSYGYTF
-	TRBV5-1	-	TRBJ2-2	TGCGCCAGCAGCTTGGGACAGAACACCGGGGAGCTGTTTTTT	CASSLGQNTGELFF
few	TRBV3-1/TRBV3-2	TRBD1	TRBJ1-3	TGTGCCAGCAGCCTCGACAGGGGGAACACCATATATTTT	CASSLDRGNTIYF
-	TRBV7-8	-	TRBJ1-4	TGTGCCAGCAGCCTTCAGGGGGAAAAACTGTTTTTT	CASSLQGEKLFF
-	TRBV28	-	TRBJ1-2	TGTGCCAGCAGTTCCCCGGGACATAACTATGGCTACACCTTC	CASSSPGHNYGYTF
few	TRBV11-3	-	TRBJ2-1	TGTGCCAGCAGCTTGACTGTTGGATCTAGAAGTGAGCAGTTCTTC	CASSLTVGSRSEQFF
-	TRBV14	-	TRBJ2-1	TGTGCCAGCAGCCAAGGACAGCTCTCCTACAATGAGCAGTTCTTC	CASSQGQLSYNEQFF
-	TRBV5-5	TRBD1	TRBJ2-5	TGTGCCAGCAGCCAACAGGGGGCTAGGGAGACCCAGTACTTC	CASSQQGARETQYF
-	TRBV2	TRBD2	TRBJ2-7	TGTGCCAGCAGTGCATCACTAGCGGGACGGGGCGAGCAGTACTTC	CASSASLAGRGEQYF
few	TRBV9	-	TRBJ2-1	TGTGCCAGCAGCGAAGAAGGGGAAAGCTCCTACAATGAGCAGTTCTTC	CASSEEGESSYNEQFF
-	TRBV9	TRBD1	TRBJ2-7	TGTGCCAGCAGTGATGGGACAGGAGGTCGCTACGAGCAGTACTTC	CASSDGTGGRYEQYF
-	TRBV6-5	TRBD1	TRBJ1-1	TGTGCCAGCAGGGACGACAGGGGGCGAGGGACTGAAGCTTTCTTT	CASRDDRGRGTEAFF
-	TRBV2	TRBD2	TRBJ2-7	TGTGCCAGCGTTGGGCGGGAGACATCGTACGAGCAGTACTTC	CASVGRETSYEQYF
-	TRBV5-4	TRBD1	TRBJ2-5	TGTGCCAGCAGCTTAACTCCGGGACAGGAAGAGACCCAGTACTTC	CASSLTPGQEETQYF